These 18 T cell receptor beta chains share one sample of origin, sequenced in a study of blood T cell repertoires in COVID-19. Produced via immunoSEQ multiplex PCR; TCRdb's table is partial and in-frame only. The repertoire has roughly 150,000 clones, around 88% of them found once; the top ten carry roughly 28%. The sample comprised peripheral blood. These receptor sequences come from a human donor in a cohort sampled during active COVID-19.

V and J are TRBV4-1 and TRBJ1-1, with 7 bases lining up with TRBD1. The CDR3 covers 15 residues. The germline V gene has CDR1 MGHRA and CDR2 YSYEKL. J lost 6 bases, V lost 4 bases, and 11 bases had no gene match. CDR3 DNA sequence: TGCGCCAGCAGCCGAGCTGACAGGGTTATAGCTGAAGCTTTCTTT. This translates into CASSRADRVIAEAFF.

The chain combines TRBV7-9 with TRBJ1-1; 9 bases agree with TRBD1. The V gene end was trimmed by 6 bases and the J gene end by 5 bases; junction bases not matched to a gene: 4. The germline gives CDR1 SEHNR, CDR2 FQNEAQ (reference sequence). This CDR3 has 13 amino acids. The CDR3 DNA sequence: TGTGCCAGCAGGGGACAGGGCTGGACTGAAGCTTTCTTT. Its translation: CASRGQGWTEAFF.

V gene TRBV15 combines with J gene TRBJ1-1; D call uncertain. The CDR3 consists of 13 residues. The germline CDR1 and CDR2 sequences are LNHNV and YYDKDF (reference sequence). V lost 4 bases and J lost 2, with 8 bases in between. The CDR3 loop reads CATSTPGNTEAFF. CDR3 nucleotides: TGTGCCACCAGCACCCCAGGAAACACTGAAGCTTTCTTT.

In its sample, this clone was seen a few times. The gene calls are TRBV9 and TRBJ2-7; no clear D. The V gene lost 1 base and the J gene lost 0 bases, with 8 bases spanning the gap. Per the germline V gene, CDR1 is SGDLS and CDR2 is YYNGEE. The CDR3 consists of 14 residues. For the CDR3, the DNA is TGTGCCAGCAGCGTAAGCCCTAGCTCCTACGAGCAGTACTTC. Residues: CASSVSPSSYEQYF.

The genes are TRBV19 and TRBJ2-6, with D possibly matching TRBD2 (7 bases). The V and J ends lost 7 bases and 2 bases respectively, with 15 bases between them. The CDR3 loop spans 16 amino acids. Germline-derived CDR1 and CDR2 are LNHDA and SQIVND (reference sequence). The CDR3 protein is CASTEVGGPGANVLTF. CDR3 in DNA: TGTGCCAGTACCGAGGTCGGGGGGCCTGGGGCCAACGTCCTGACTTTC. Full variable domain (rest looked up from reference TRBV19 and TRBJ2-6): DGGITQSPKYLFRKEGQNVTLSCEQNLNHDAMYWYRQDPGQGLRLIYYSQIVNDFQKGDIAEGYSVSREKKESFPLTVTSAQKNPTAFYLCASTEVGGPGANVLTFGAGSRLTVL.

This clone was recorded once. The chain couples TRBV5-5 to TRBJ1-3; no firm D call. Germline V gene sequence: CDR1 SGHKS, CDR2 YYEKEE (reference sequence). V gave up 0 bases and J gave up 0 bases, with 4 bases separating them. The length of the CDR3 is 14 residues. CDR3 sequence reads: CASSLGPSGNTIYF. CDR3 nucleotide sequence: TGTGCCAGCAGCTTGGGGCCCTCTGGAAACACCATATATTTT.

The CDR3 protein is CASSLEGARVTDTQYF. CDR3 in DNA: TGTGCCAGCAGCTTGGAGGGGGCGCGTGTCACAGATACGCAGTATTTT. This chain links TRBV5-4 with TRBJ2-3; 7 bases match TRBD1. J gave up 2 bases and V 0 bases, and 6 bases lay outside the gene matches. Germline CDR1 SGHNT, CDR2 YYREEE (reference sequence). The CDR3 spans 16 residues.

This clone came up many times. The rearrangement uses TRBV4-2 and TRBJ2-1; D is undetermined. With 1 base removed from V and 5 bases from J, the gap between germline ends came to 9 bases. This CDR3 is 14 amino acids long. Germline-derived CDR1 and CDR2 are LGHNA and YNFKEQ. CDR3 loop: CASSQVELNNEQFF. The CDR3 coding sequence is TGTGCCAGCAGCCAAGTTGAGTTGAACAATGAGCAGTTCTTC.

The J gene is TRBJ1-1, the V gene TRBV29-1, with a possible D match to TRBD1 (6 bases). Germline V CDR1 and CDR2: SQVTM, ANQGSEA. This CDR3 spans 12 amino acids. The CDR3 nucleotides are TGCAGTGGCGGGGGGCGTCTCACTGAAGCTTTCTTT. Translating it yields CSGGGRLTEAFF.

This clone was recorded once. The same CDR3 can be traced to other DNA sequences in this sample. This rearrangement joins TRBV11-2 to TRBJ2-1, with D possibly matching TRBD2 (6 bases). Trimming cost V 1 base and J 4 bases, with 8 bases left between them. This CDR3 comprises 14 residues. Germline CDR1 SGHAT, CDR2 FQNNGV. The CDR3 sequence: CASSLGGEYNEQFF. The CDR3 DNA follows: TGTGCCAGCAGCTTAGGGGGGGAATACAATGAGCAGTTCTTC.

The chain combines TRBV7-3 with TRBJ2-3; 11 bases agree with TRBD2. The germline CDR1 and CDR2 sequences are SGHTA and FQGTGA. After removal of 6 bases from V and 6 bases from J, the junction contained 8 bases not matched to a gene. This CDR3 has 15 amino acids. The CDR3 spells CASSLSGGATDTQYF. The CDR3 DNA sequence: TGTGCCAGCAGTCTTAGCGGGGGGGCCACCGATACGCAGTATTTT. Using reference TRBV7-3 and TRBJ2-3 for the parts outside the CDR3, the full variable domain is GAGVSQTPSNKVTEKGKYVELRCDPISGHTALYWYRQSLGQGPEFLIYFQGTGAADDSGLPNDRFFAVRPEGSVSTLKIQRTERGDSAVYLCASSLSGGATDTQYFGPGTRLTVL.

The rearrangement links TRBV2 to TRBJ1-6; maybe TRBD1 (6 bases). With 10 bases removed from V and 13 bases from J, the gap between germline ends came to 23 bases. Germline lookup yields CDR1 SNHLY and CDR2 FYNNEI. This CDR3 region has 14 residues. DNA for the CDR3: TGTGCCATTAACCCGACAGCGCCCAGGGGCCCCCTCCACTTT. Its protein is CAINPTAPRGPLHF. The full variable domain, rest sourced from reference TRBV2 and TRBJ1-6, is EPEVTQTPSHQVTQMGQEVILRCVPISNHLYFYWYRQILGQKVEFLVSFYNNEISEKSEIFDDQFSVERPDGSNFTLKIRSTKLEDSAMYFCAINPTAPRGPLHFGNGTRLTVT.

V gene TRBV5-1 combines with J gene TRBJ1-2; 9 positions agree with TRBD1. With 1 base clipped from V and 8 bases from J, the junction kept 6 bases outside the gene matches. CDR3 length: 14 residues. Germline V gives CDR1 SGHRS, CDR2 YFSETQ. The CDR3 protein is CASSLTGTGRGYTF. CDR3 in DNA: TGCGCCAGCAGCTTGACCGGGACAGGGAGAGGCTACACCTTC.

The chain couples TRBV9 to TRBJ2-2, with 12 positions matching TRBD2. CDR1 and CDR2 (germline): SGDLS, YYNGEE. The CDR3 extends over 18 amino acids. The V gene end was trimmed by 0 bases and the J gene end by 1 base; junction bases not matched to a gene: 4. The CDR3 DNA follows: TGTGCCAGCAGCGTAGAGACTAGCGGGGGACTGAACACCGGGGAGCTGTTTTTT. It is translated as CASSVETSGGLNTGELFF. The complete variable domain, with remaining parts taken from reference TRBV9 and TRBJ2-2, reads DSGVTQTPKHLITATGQRVTLRCSPRSGDLSVYWYQQSLDQGLQFLIQYYNGEERAKGNILERFSAQQFPDLHSELNLSSLELGDSALYFCASSVETSGGLNTGELFFGEGSRLTVL.

This clone occurred a few times. This chain joins TRBV7-9 and TRBJ1-6; 7 bases match TRBD1. After removal of 2 bases from V and 6 bases from J, the junction contained 7 bases not matched to a gene. Germline V CDR1 and CDR2: SEHNR, FQNEAQ (reference sequence). CDR3 length: 16 amino acids. The CDR3 DNA reads as TGTGCCAGCAGCTTAATCCGACAGGGACCTAATTCACCCCTCCACTTT. As protein: CASSLIRQGPNSPLHF. Full variable domain (missing parts from reference TRBV7-9 and TRBJ1-6): DTGVSQNPRHKITKRGQNVTFRCDPISEHNRLYWYRQTLGQGPEFLTYFQNEAQLEKSRLLSDRFSAERPKGSFSTLEIQRTEQGDSAMYLCASSLIRQGPNSPLHFGNGTRLTVT.

The chain links TRBV5-1 to TRBJ2-1, with D possibly being TRBD1 (6 bases). V lost 0 bases, J lost 7 bases, and 14 bases lay in between. The CDR3 loop spans 15 amino acids. CDR1 is SGHRS, CDR2 YFSETQ, per germline. The CDR3 DNA reads TGCGCCAGCAGCTTGGGGCCAGGGGATGGTAATGAGCAGTTCTTC. Translation gives CASSLGPGDGNEQFF.

This chain joins TRBV5-1 and TRBJ1-4; D uncertain. The CDR3 covers 14 residues. CDR1 SGHRS and CDR2 YFSETQ come from the germline V gene. Trimming removed 2 bases at V and 6 bases at J, with 11 bases between. DNA for the CDR3: TGCGCCAGCAGCTTTCGTAACGGAGATGAAAAACTGTTTTTT. Its protein product is CASSFRNGDEKLFF.

This clone has only one observation. The chain uses TRBV14 and TRBJ1-2; TRBD1 aligns across 8 bases. This CDR3 has 13 amino acids. The J segment lost 4 bases and the V segment lost 4 bases, leaving 2 bases of the junction unmatched. Germline V CDR1 and CDR2: SGHDN, FVKESK. As DNA, the CDR3 is TGTGCCAGCAGCCCGACAGGGGCCTATGGCTACACCTTC. Translated: CASSPTGAYGYTF.